What follows are 20 T cell receptor beta chains derived from one specimen sequenced in a study of molecular identifiers for immune sequencing clone quantification. TCRdb re-analysed the PCR reads in MiXCR, keeping a single row per CDR3 protein. The sample has some 680,000 distinct CDR3 sequences; 25% are singletons. Source material: naive CD8+ T cells from blood, with Jurkat cell RNA spiked in. Subset of the sample: FACS-sorted CD8+CD4-CCR7+CD45RA+ naive T cells. Receptors were obtained from a human donor in good health. Some libraries in this study had Jurkat cell RNA spiked in.

Details on this clonotype: A much larger clone lies a single base off, so this may be a read error. The V gene is TRBV29-1, the J gene TRBJ1-2; D is unclear. The CDR3 totals 12 residues. Trimming cost V 4 bases and J 2 bases, with 8 bases left between them. The germline V gene encodes CDR1 SQVTM and CDR2 ANQGSEA. The CDR3 sequence is CSVGERNYGYTF. In DNA form, the CDR3 reads TGCAGCGTTGGCGAGAGAAACTATGGCTACACCTTC.

This clonotype has only a few counts. Here the CDR3 DNA reads TGTGCCAGCAGCGATGCCGGGACTAGCTTAGGGACCCAGTACTTC. Translated, it gives CASSDAGTSLGTQYF. The chain carries TRBV9 and TRBJ2-5; 9 nucleotides line up with TRBD2. The CDR3 is made up of 15 amino acids. After removal of 3 bases from V and 7 bases from J, the junction contained 10 bases not matched to a gene. CDR1 SGDLS and CDR2 YYNGEE come from the germline V gene.

This clonotype appeared a single time. Being one base from a much bigger clone, this may be a read error. The genes are TRBV6-2 or TRBV6-3 and TRBJ1-1; D gene unclear. There are 16 residues in the CDR3. Germline V gene lookup returns CDR1 MNHEY and CDR2 SVGEGT. The CDR3 here is CASSPVFGDRNAEAFF. In nucleotides, the CDR3 is TGTGCCAGCAGTCCCGTGTTTGGGGATAGGAACGCTGAAGCTTTCTTT.

The V gene is TRBV6-1, the J gene TRBJ1-4; the match to TRBD1 covers 10 bases. Germline V CDR1 and CDR2: MNHNS, SASEGT. The V and J ends lost 7 bases and 8 bases, in that order; junction bases with no gene match: 4. This CDR3 contains 13 residues. CDR3 nucleotide sequence: TGTGCCAGCAAGGGGACAGGGGTCGAAAAACTGTTTTTT. This codes for CASKGTGVEKLFF.

This clonotype has a count of ten or more. The chain joins TRBV29-1 to TRBJ2-5; D unresolved. V was clipped by 6 bases and J by 2 bases, with 19 bases between them. CDR3 length equals 15 residues. Per the germline V gene, CDR1 is SQVTM and CDR2 is ANQGSEA. CDR3 sequence (DNA): TGCAGCGTCCCCCCGTTGACGGAATATCAAGAGACCCAGTACTTC. This encodes CSVPPLTEYQETQYF.

This clonotype was picked up a small number of times. An end of the junction does not agree with germline; a read error may underlie this. The rearrangement joins TRBV4-3 to TRBJ1-3; 7 bases line up with TRBD1. The CDR3 is 16 residues long. Germline CDR1 LGHNA, CDR2 YSLEER. The CDR3 DNA reads TGCGCCAGCAGCCAAGCCGGGACAGTCTCTGGAAACACCATACATTTT. It codes for CASSQAGTVSGNTIHF.

Concerning this clonotype itself: A much larger clone sits a single nucleotide away, making a read error possible. The V gene is TRBV20-1, the J gene TRBJ1-1; D gene unclear. Germline-derived CDR1 and CDR2 are DFQATT and SNEGSKA (reference sequence). The CDR3 covers 11 residues. The DNA for the CDR3 is TGCAGCGCTACAAGGGTGACTGGAGCTTTCTTT. Amino acids: CSATRVTGAFF.

This clonotype was seen repeatedly, ten times or more. The chain is built from TRBV28 and TRBJ2-5, with 7 bases identical to TRBD1. V trimming: 5 bases; J trimming: 7 bases; junction bases outside the gene matches: 16. The CDR3 extends over 16 amino acids. Germline V gene lookup returns CDR1 MDHEN and CDR2 SYDVKM. The CDR3 coding sequence is TGTGCCAGCAGTACCCACGTAAAGACAGGGTCCGCGACCCAGTACTTC. Protein: CASSTHVKTGSATQYF.

This clonotype has just one count. The chain employs TRBV7-9 and TRBJ1-2; D not resolved. The CDR3 is 14 residues long. Germline V gene lookup returns CDR1 SEHNR and CDR2 FQNEAQ (reference sequence). V was pared by 4 bases and J by 1 base, with 10 bases between. The CDR3 nucleotides are TGTGCCAGCAGCTGGCCCGGGAATAACTATGGCTACACCTTC. Amino acid sequence: CASSWPGNNYGYTF.

As for this clonotype: A much larger clone lies one base from this, so it may be a read error. V gene TRBV7-6 combines with J gene TRBJ2-4; D is uncertain. This CDR3 contains 13 residues. The V and J ends lost 4 bases and 8 bases respectively, with 12 bases between them. CDR1 is SGHVS and CDR2 is FNYEAQ in the germline V gene. The CDR3 nucleotides are TGTGCCAGCAGCTCACGGCCCAGTGACATTCAGTACTTC. Translated: CASSSRPSDIQYF.

This clonotype has more than one count but fewer than ten. In DNA, the CDR3 is TGCGCCAGCAGCCCGCGCGGGGAGGGCTACGAGCAGTACTTC. It specifies CASSPRGEGYEQYF. V gene TRBV4-1 combines with J gene TRBJ2-7, with 7 nucleotides matching TRBD2. V lost 4 bases, J lost 3 bases, and 6 bases stayed unmatched. This CDR3 has 14 residues. CDR1 and CDR2 from the germline V gene are MGHRA and YSYEKL.

At least ten counts were recorded for this clonotype. V gene TRBV3-1 combines with J gene TRBJ2-2; no clear D. CDR1 is LGHDT, CDR2 YNNKEL, per germline (reference sequence). V lost 1 base and J lost 7, with 4 bases in between. This CDR3 comprises 12 residues. CDR3: CASSQVRGELFF. The CDR3 DNA reads TGTGCCAGCAGCCAAGTGCGCGGGGAGCTGTTTTTT. Drawing the rest from reference TRBV3-1 and TRBJ2-2, the complete variable domain is DTAVSQTPKYLVTQMGNDKSIKCEQNLGHDTMYWYKQDSKKFLKIMFSYNNKELIINETVPNRFSPKSPDKAHLNLHINSLELGDSAVYFCASSQVRGELFFGEGSRLTVL.

This clonotype was detected a few times. The rearrangement joins TRBV25-1 to TRBJ2-7; TRBD1 agrees at 10 bases. Per germline, CDR1 MGHDK and CDR2 SYGVNS. CDR3 length equals 14 residues. V dropped 3 bases and J dropped 2; count of bases not matched to a gene: 1. The CDR3 sequence: CASSETGGTYEQYF. CDR3 coding DNA: TGTGCCAGCAGTGAGACAGGGGGCACCTACGAGCAGTACTTC.

This clonotype has a handful of counts. This sequence may be a read error, since a much larger clone differs from it by one base. The chain uses TRBV7-2 and TRBJ1-3, with unresolved D. The germline V gene has CDR1 SGHTA and CDR2 FQGNSA. Deletions cut 5 bases from V and 0 bases from J, with 14 bases between. The CDR3 extends over 16 amino acids. The CDR3 DNA reads TGTGCCAGCAGCCCGGGCTCAACCCTCTCTGGAAACACCATATATTTT. It specifies CASSPGSTLSGNTIYF.

This clonotype was seen a handful of times. The gene calls are TRBV7-8 and TRBJ1-4; D gene unclear. V shed 1 base and J shed 0 bases, with 9 bases lying between them. Per germline, CDR1 SGHVS and CDR2 FQNEAQ. The CDR3 contains 16 residues. The CDR3 coding sequence is TGTGCCAGCAGCTTAGTGGTTGTTGCAACTAATGAAAAACTGTTTTTT. Its protein product is CASSLVVVATNEKLFF.

The sample holds many counts of this clonotype. The chain carries TRBV5-1 and TRBJ1-1; D gene ambiguous. This CDR3 has 14 residues. The V and J ends lost 0 bases and 4 bases respectively, with 10 bases between them. Germline V CDR1 and CDR2: SGHRS, YFSETQ. The CDR3 loop reads CASSLAGFSTEAFF. DNA of the CDR3: TGCGCCAGCAGCTTGGCGGGGTTTAGCACTGAAGCTTTCTTT.

V usage is TRBV6-5 and J usage is TRBJ1-3; possible D gene TRBD1, 5 bases. V was shortened by 7 bases and J by 0 bases, with 13 bases between the two germline ends. The V gene's germline CDR1 is MNHEY and CDR2 SVGAGI. The CDR3 contains 15 residues. CDR3 DNA sequence: TGTGCCAGCAAAGACAGAGTCTCCTCTGGAAACACCATATATTTT. It codes for CASKDRVSSGNTIYF.

The chain recombines TRBV20-1 with TRBJ2-7; TRBD1 matches at 9 bases. The CDR3 length is 14 residues. The germline V gene has CDR1 DFQATT and CDR2 SNEGSKA (reference sequence). Losses at the gene ends were 0 bases for V and 2 bases for J; bases not matched to a gene: 2. The CDR3 DNA follows: TGCAGTGCTAGAGATGGGACAGGGACCTACGAGCAGTACTTC. Residues: CSARDGTGTYEQYF.

This clonotype has a count of ten or more. This chain links TRBV7-9 with TRBJ1-1; D is ambiguous. V gave up 6 bases and J gave up 3 bases, with 11 bases separating them. The germline CDR1 and CDR2 sequences are SEHNR and FQNEAQ (reference sequence). The CDR3 contains 13 residues. CDR3 sequence: CASSPWRDTEAFF. CDR3 coding DNA: TGTGCCAGCAGTCCCTGGCGTGACACTGAAGCTTTCTTT.

The DNA of the CDR3 is TGTGCCAGTAGTAGAAGTTCCGCAGATACGCAGTATTTT. Translating gives CASSRSSADTQYF. The V gene is TRBV19, the J gene TRBJ2-3; D not certain. Germline CDR1 is LNHDA and CDR2 is SQIVND (reference sequence). The CDR3 extends over 13 amino acids. Trimming took 4 bases from V and 4 from J, leaving 9 bases between them.